A selection of T cell receptor beta chains follows, all from one sample in a study of cytomegalovirus exposure and HLA in healthy donors. Method: immunoSEQ multiplex PCR; TCRdb's copy keeps in-frame clones and lacks some. The sample lists under 110,000 clones, approximately 89% seen once, with 3.5% to 5% in the top ten. The sequencing input was PBMCs. The receptors here all came from a man aged 30 to 39 in good health and CMV-seronegative. The CDR3 runs from the conserved cysteine through the conserved F or W. The order of the fields is J gene, clone size, V gene, D gene, CDR3 protein, CDR3 DNA. The D gene is left open where the match is weak. Clone size is stated in some rows and not others, as once, few, many or a class when expanded.

J gene: TRBJ2-1; clone size: .; V gene: TRBV5-4; D gene: TRBD2; CDR3 protein: CASSPTVLAGGSSYNEQFF; CDR3 DNA: TGTGCCAGCAGCCCAACCGTTCTAGCGGGGGGTAGCTCCTACAATGAGCAGTTCTTC
J gene: TRBJ2-2; clone size: .; V gene: TRBV6-5; D gene: TRBD1; CDR3 protein: CASSRGTGELFF; CDR3 DNA: TGTGCCAGCAGCAGGGGGACCGGGGAGCTGTTTTTT
J gene: TRBJ2-1; clone size: .; V gene: TRBV11-3; D gene: .; CDR3 protein: CASSLDSRYNNEQFF; CDR3 DNA: TGTGCCAGCAGCCTGGACTCCCGTTACAACAATGAGCAGTTCTTC
J gene: TRBJ2-7; clone size: .; V gene: TRBV5-1; D gene: .; CDR3 protein: CASSSTEYEQYF; CDR3 DNA: TGCGCCAGCAGCTCTACAGAGTACGAGCAGTACTTC
J gene: TRBJ1-1; clone size: .; V gene: TRBV10-3; D gene: TRBD1; CDR3 protein: CAIKGTDNTEAFF; CDR3 DNA: TGTGCCATCAAAGGGACAGATAACACTGAAGCTTTCTTT
J gene: TRBJ2-3; clone size: .; V gene: TRBV20-1; D gene: .; CDR3 protein: CSAPKQDTQYF; CDR3 DNA: TGCAGTGCTCCTAAGCAAGATACGCAGTATTTT
J gene: TRBJ1-2; clone size: .; V gene: TRBV6-1; D gene: TRBD1; CDR3 protein: CASSRQGESYGYTF; CDR3 DNA: TGTGCCAGCAGTCGACAGGGAGAGAGCTATGGCTACACCTTC
J gene: TRBJ2-7; clone size: .; V gene: TRBV19; D gene: .; CDR3 protein: CASSHRVRGFDEQYF; CDR3 DNA: TGTGCCAGTAGCCACAGGGTCCGCGGGTTTGACGAGCAGTACTTC
J gene: TRBJ2-1; clone size: .; V gene: TRBV5-6; D gene: TRBD2; CDR3 protein: CASSLAGTSGVDEQFF; CDR3 DNA: TGTGCCAGCAGCTTGGCCGGGACTAGCGGGGTTGATGAGCAGTTCTTC
J gene: TRBJ1-2; clone size: .; V gene: TRBV13; D gene: TRBD1; CDR3 protein: CASSRGTGVYGYTF; CDR3 DNA: TGTGCCAGCAGCCGAGGGACAGGGGTCTATGGCTACACCTTC
J gene: TRBJ2-7; clone size: once; V gene: TRBV28; D gene: .; CDR3 protein: CASSSEGNEQYF; CDR3 DNA: TGTGCCAGCAGTTCGGAGGGGAACGAGCAGTACTTC
J gene: TRBJ1-1; clone size: few; V gene: TRBV9; D gene: TRBD1; CDR3 protein: CASSGGQGANTEAFF; CDR3 DNA: TGTGCCAGCAGCGGGGGACAGGGGGCAAACACTGAAGCTTTCTTT
J gene: TRBJ2-5; clone size: .; V gene: TRBV10-3; D gene: .; CDR3 protein: CAISDETGAETQYF; CDR3 DNA: TGTGCCATCAGTGACGAGACAGGCGCGGAGACCCAGTACTTC
J gene: TRBJ1-1; clone size: .; V gene: TRBV13; D gene: TRBD1; CDR3 protein: CAIQGVRTEAFF; CDR3 DNA: TGTGCCATCCAGGGGGTGAGAACTGAAGCTTTCTTT
J gene: TRBJ1-2; clone size: .; V gene: TRBV19; D gene: .; CDR3 protein: CASFQGIGYTF; CDR3 DNA: TGTGCCAGTTTCCAGGGGATTGGCTACACCTTC
J gene: TRBJ1-2; clone size: once; V gene: TRBV2; D gene: .; CDR3 protein: CASSDQGSNYGYTF; CDR3 DNA: TGTGCCAGCAGTGACCAGGGATCGAACTATGGCTACACCTTC
J gene: TRBJ2-7; clone size: .; V gene: TRBV28; D gene: .; CDR3 protein: CASTRGMDYEQYF; CDR3 DNA: TGTGCCAGTACACGGGGAATGGACTACGAGCAGTACTTC
J gene: TRBJ2-7; clone size: .; V gene: TRBV2; D gene: .; CDR3 protein: CASSERHNLSYEQYF; CDR3 DNA: TGTGCCAGCAGTGAACGACATAACCTATCCTACGAGCAGTACTTC
J gene: TRBJ2-3; clone size: .; V gene: TRBV7-3; D gene: TRBD2; CDR3 protein: CASSLGLGPGTDTQYF; CDR3 DNA: TGTGCCAGCAGCTTAGGACTAGGACCGGGCACAGATACGCAGTATTTT
J gene: TRBJ2-5; clone size: .; V gene: TRBV9; D gene: .; CDR3 protein: CASSVAGGLQETQYF; CDR3 DNA: TGTGCCAGCAGCGTAGCGGGGGGCCTTCAAGAGACCCAGTACTTC
J gene: TRBJ1-4; clone size: .; V gene: TRBV18; D gene: .; CDR3 protein: CASSPHAAGQNHF; CDR3 DNA: TGTGCCAGCTCACCACACGCGGCAGGGCAGAACCATTTT
J gene: TRBJ2-5; clone size: .; V gene: TRBV10-1; D gene: .; CDR3 protein: CASRRDHQYF; CDR3 DNA: TGCGCCAGCCGGCGGGATCATCAGTACTTC
J gene: TRBJ2-3; clone size: .; V gene: TRBV5-1; D gene: TRBD2; CDR3 protein: CASSPSGGPSTDTQYF; CDR3 DNA: TGCGCCAGCAGTCCTAGCGGGGGGCCCAGCACAGATACGCAGTATTTT
J gene: TRBJ1-6; clone size: .; V gene: TRBV6-1; D gene: .; CDR3 protein: CASSDRVSPLHF; CDR3 DNA: TGTGCCAGCAGTGATCGTGTGTCACCCCTCCACTTT
J gene: TRBJ1-5; clone size: .; V gene: TRBV6-6; D gene: .; CDR3 protein: CASSYRGVDSPQHF; CDR3 DNA: TGTGCCAGCAGTTACCGGGGGGTTGATTCGCCCCAGCATTTT
J gene: TRBJ2-3; clone size: .; V gene: TRBV7-2; D gene: TRBD1; CDR3 protein: CASSLDRGVNTQYF; CDR3 DNA: TGTGCCAGCAGCTTGGACAGGGGGGTGAATACGCAGTATTTT
J gene: TRBJ1-1; clone size: .; V gene: TRBV18; D gene: .; CDR3 protein: CASSPSRGAEAFF; CDR3 DNA: TGTGCCAGCTCCCCAAGTAGGGGCGCTGAAGCTTTCTTT
J gene: TRBJ2-3; clone size: .; V gene: TRBV27; D gene: .; CDR3 protein: CASSLSLRGDTQYF; CDR3 DNA: TGTGCCAGCAGTTTATCGCTGAGAGGGGATACGCAGTATTTT
J gene: TRBJ2-3; clone size: .; V gene: TRBV10-3; D gene: TRBD2; CDR3 protein: CAIRREETQYF; CDR3 DNA: TGTGCCATCAGGCGGGAGGAAACGCAGTATTTT
J gene: TRBJ2-7; clone size: .; V gene: TRBV12-5; D gene: .; CDR3 protein: CASGLDSYEQYF; CDR3 DNA: TGTGCTAGTGGTTTGGACAGCTACGAGCAGTACTTC
J gene: TRBJ2-7; clone size: .; V gene: TRBV7-2; D gene: .; CDR3 protein: CASSLAGGSYEQYF; CDR3 DNA: TGTGCCAGCAGCTTAGCGGGGGGCTCCTACGAGCAGTACTTC
J gene: TRBJ2-3; clone size: .; V gene: TRBV14; D gene: TRBD2; CDR3 protein: CASSLGTSGRTDTQYF; CDR3 DNA: TGTGCCAGCAGCCTCGGTACTAGCGGGAGGACAGATACGCAGTATTTT
J gene: TRBJ1-5; clone size: few; V gene: TRBV28; D gene: TRBD1; CDR3 protein: CVSGGIGNQPQHF; CDR3 DNA: TGTGTCTCAGGGGGGATCGGCAATCAGCCCCAGCATTTT
J gene: TRBJ1-1; clone size: once; V gene: TRBV5-5; D gene: .; CDR3 protein: CASGNSSSISAAFF; CDR3 DNA: TGTGCCAGCGGTAACAGTTCAAGCATCTCGGCGGCTTTCTTT
J gene: TRBJ1-1; clone size: .; V gene: TRBV19; D gene: TRBD1; CDR3 protein: CASSPDRGTEAFF; CDR3 DNA: TGTGCCAGTAGTCCCGACAGGGGAACTGAAGCTTTCTTT
J gene: TRBJ2-7; clone size: .; V gene: TRBV9; D gene: TRBD2; CDR3 protein: CASSVEGTRLNEQYF; CDR3 DNA: TGTGCCAGCAGCGTAGAAGGGACTAGGCTCAACGAGCAGTACTTC
J gene: TRBJ2-1; clone size: .; V gene: TRBV5-6; D gene: .; CDR3 protein: CASSPPQVNEQFF; CDR3 DNA: TGTGCCAGCAGCCCCCCGCAGGTTAATGAGCAGTTCTTC
J gene: TRBJ1-1; clone size: .; V gene: TRBV7-9; D gene: TRBD1; CDR3 protein: CASSRGGQAEAFF; CDR3 DNA: TGTGCCAGCAGTCGAGGAGGACAGGCGGAAGCTTTCTTT
J gene: TRBJ1-3; clone size: .; V gene: TRBV9; D gene: .; CDR3 protein: CASSVADNGNTIYF; CDR3 DNA: TGTGCCAGCAGCGTAGCTGACAATGGAAACACCATATATTTT